This T cell receptor beta chain was retrieved from a study of CD8+CD57+ T cells in acquired aplastic anemia. Study background: Sorted CD4+ plus CD8+ cells gave DNA averaging about 3 ug. For CD4+ cells, healthy donors had an average of roughly 11 million reads. Study results and limitations: Patients shared 25 to 30 CD8+ CDR3 sequences with controls.

This clonotype was recorded a few times. Its antigen is not identified. Genomic DNA was employed as the template in profiling TCR beta VDJ and CDR3. TCRdb re-called the reads through MiXCR, storing one row per CDR3 protein. Counted here are 400,000 to 450,000 distinct CDR3 sequences, 55% to 75% occurring once; the ten biggest clones make up 3.5% to 4.5%. Sequenced: sorted CD4+, CD8+, or CD8+CD57+ T cells (not recorded which) from PBMCs. This sequence originates from a human donor in good health, serving as a control.

The CDR3 nucleotides are TGTGCCAGCAGTTTCTCAGACAGGGGGCAAGAGACCCAGTACTTC. Amino acids: CASSFSDRGQETQYF. The chain recombines TRBV12-3 or TRBV12-4 with TRBJ2-5, with TRBD1 identical over 9 bases. The CDR3 has 15 residues. J was trimmed by 2 bases and V by 3 bases; bases with no gene match: 4.